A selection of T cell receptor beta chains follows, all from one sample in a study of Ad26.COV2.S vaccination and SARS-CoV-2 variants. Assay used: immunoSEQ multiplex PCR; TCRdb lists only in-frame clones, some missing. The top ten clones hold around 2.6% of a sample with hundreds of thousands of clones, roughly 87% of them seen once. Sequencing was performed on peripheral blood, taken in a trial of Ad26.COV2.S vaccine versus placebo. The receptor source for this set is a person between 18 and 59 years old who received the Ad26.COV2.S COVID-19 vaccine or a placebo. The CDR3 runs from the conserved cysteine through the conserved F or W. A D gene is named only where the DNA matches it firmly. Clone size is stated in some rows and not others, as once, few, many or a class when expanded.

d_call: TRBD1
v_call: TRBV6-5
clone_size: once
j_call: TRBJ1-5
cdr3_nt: TGTGCCAGCAGAAAAGGGACAGACTATCAGCCCCAGCATTTT
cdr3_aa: CASRKGTDYQPQHF

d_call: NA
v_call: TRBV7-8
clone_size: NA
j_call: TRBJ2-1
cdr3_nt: TGTGCCAGCAGCCCTCGACCTCCTATTCTCGGAGGCAATGAGCAGTTCTTC
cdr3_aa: CASSPRPPILGGNEQFF

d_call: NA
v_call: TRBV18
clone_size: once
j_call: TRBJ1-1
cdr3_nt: TGTGCCAGCTCACCGCTCGGTAAGACTGAAGCTTTCTTT
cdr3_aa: CASSPLGKTEAFF

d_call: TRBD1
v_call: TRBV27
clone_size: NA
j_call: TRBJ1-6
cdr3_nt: TGTGCCAGCAGTTTCGACGTTGGACAGGGCGCAAATTCACCCCTCCACTTT
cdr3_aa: CASSFDVGQGANSPLHF

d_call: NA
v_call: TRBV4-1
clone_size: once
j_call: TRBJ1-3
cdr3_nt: TGCGCCAGCAGCTCCGACAGGAGGAACACCATATATTTT
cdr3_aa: CASSSDRRNTIYF

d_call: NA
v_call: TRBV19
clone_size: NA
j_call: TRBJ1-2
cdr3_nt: TGTGCCAGTAGTATAGTTACAGGGTATGGCTACACCTTC
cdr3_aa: CASSIVTGYGYTF

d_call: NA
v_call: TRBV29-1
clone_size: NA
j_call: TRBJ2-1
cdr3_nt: TGCAGCGGGGGGGCCCGGTTTGGAGGTGAGCAGTTCTTC
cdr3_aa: CSGGARFGGEQFF

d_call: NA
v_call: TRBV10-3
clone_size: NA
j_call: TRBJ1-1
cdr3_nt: TGTGCCATCAGTGAGATAGGGGACAACACTGAAGCTTTCTTT
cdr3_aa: CAISEIGDNTEAFF

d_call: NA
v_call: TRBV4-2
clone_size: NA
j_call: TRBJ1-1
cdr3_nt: TGTGCCAGCAGCCAAGATGGCGAGGTTGAAGCTTTCTTT
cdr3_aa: CASSQDGEVEAFF

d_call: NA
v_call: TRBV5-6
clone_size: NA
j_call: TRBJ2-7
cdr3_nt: TGTGCCAGCAGCCTGACGGGCTACGAGCAGTACTTC
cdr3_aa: CASSLTGYEQYF

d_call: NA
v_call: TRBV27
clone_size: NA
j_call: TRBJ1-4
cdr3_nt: TGTGCCAGCAGCCCCTCGGTTGGTGAAACTAATGAAAAACTGTTTTTT
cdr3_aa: CASSPSVGETNEKLFF

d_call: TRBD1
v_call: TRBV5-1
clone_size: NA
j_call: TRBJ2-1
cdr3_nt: TGCGCCAGCTCCCGCGCTGGGACAGGGAGGAATGAGCAGTTCTTC
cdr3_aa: CASSRAGTGRNEQFF

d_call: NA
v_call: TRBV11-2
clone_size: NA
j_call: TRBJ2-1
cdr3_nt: TGTGCCAGCAGCTCCCCGGGGGGCGGGGGCTACAATGAGCAGTTCTTC
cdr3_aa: CASSSPGGGGYNEQFF